Here is one T cell receptor (beta chain) with its context. Its specificity is not known. The assay was immunoSEQ multiplex PCR, and TCRdb's table has in-frame clones only and misses some. The table shows 150,000 or so clones, with about 89% occurring only once. V was shortened by 4 bases and J by 2 bases, with 14 bases between the two germline ends. The CDR3 spans 15 residues. The germline V gene encodes CDR1 MDHEN and CDR2 SYDVKM. The sample comes from a study of T cell responses to AZD1222 COVID-19 vaccine. Study-wide points: A mostly white British donor set with more females was recruited, and clonal diversity was possibly underestimated.

Sample: peripheral blood, taken on day 0 of AZD1222 vaccination. The rearrangement joins TRBV28 to TRBJ1-2; D perhaps matches TRBD1 (5 bases). The source of this sequence is an adult in good health. CDR3 sequence: CASSSQGFLNYGYTF. In DNA, the CDR3 is TGTGCCAGCAGTTCCCAGGGTTTCTTAAACTATGGCTACACCTTC.